What follows is one T cell receptor (beta chain) and its context. There is no known antigen for this receptor. There are no base qualities to consult, and no much larger clone falls within one base. The patients had surgically resected primary melanoma that was considered potentially curable but at risk of metastatic recurrence. The data were obtained in a study of primary melanoma T cells and metastatic recurrence (dated by TCRdb to the early 2020s). A note on the overall study: The cohort consisted of approximately 210 primary melanomas of stage T2 to T4, each more than 1 mm thick. Whether patient outcome could be predicted by T-cell fraction and T-cell repertoire clonality in primary melanoma tumors was the question this study put to the test. The T-cell fraction measured by TCR beta sequencing was weighed against progression-free survival, the clinical outcome chosen for the comparison. The sequencing-derived T-cell fraction was compared with histopathological grading of tumor-infiltrating lymphocytes. General conclusions and limits of the study: A T-cell fraction greater than 20% appeared to be protective whatever the ulceration status, mitotic rate or nodal disease. Compared with adding any other histopathological variable to tumor thickness, adding T-cell fraction reportedly produced a bigger improvement in progression-free survival prediction. The authors framed an effective T-cell-mediated antitumor response in primary melanoma only as a suggestion, not a demonstrated mechanism. The tumor T-cell fraction reportedly predicted progression-free survival independently of thickness, ulceration, mitotic rate and age.

The CDR3 covers 12 residues, taking in both the cysteine and the phenylalanine. Only the CDR3 portion is preserved as DNA: 36 bases, with reading frame beginning at the first base. As encoded in the germline V gene, CDR1 is MNHGY while CDR2 is SAAAGT. V was cut back by 8 bases and J by 0 bases, leaving a gap of 5 bases between them. Library construction relied on the immunoSEQ multiplex PCR assay. Primary melanoma tumor tissue underwent high-throughput sequencing of the T-cell receptor beta chain. In the original analysis: Among the repertoire analyses were the distribution of insertions and deletions and the sharing of TCRB CDR3 between samples. The predictive value of the T-cell fraction was ranked against histopathological variables by a gradient-boosted model. TCRdb re-hosts the immuneACCESS table, in-frame sequences only. Its copies lack some clones; in the studies checked, an unresolved V gene accounts for under half of them, and the cause for the rest is not known. V and J calls and clone size are as listed in that table; D and trimming were resolved from the DNA. The sample table holds some 2,200 clones, of which roughly 71% were seen once. The biggest ten clones account for less than 30% of the sample.

The origin of this receptor is a human donor with melanoma. The specimen sequenced was melanoma tumor tissue. The chain is made from TRBV6-8 and TRBJ1-3; the D gene is not confidently resolved. The CDR3 region: CASGSSGNTIYF. The nucleotides read TGTGCCAGCGGGAGCTCTGGAAACACCATATATTTT.